This TCR beta chain was sequenced for a study of neurological immune-mediated disorders. Study background: There were about 35 multiple sclerosis patients. Of these, approximately 30 had relapsing-remitting MS and 3 had secondary progressive MS. Study conclusions and caveats: One cluster of related CDR3 sequences contained, by phylogenetic grouping, the repertoires of 18 of 34 multiple sclerosis patients and formed a possible signature. The expanded clones of different subjects shared no CDR3 amino acid sequences (suggesting private repertoires in all groups).

This clonotype was recorded many times. Its antigen remains unknown. With 10-nucleotide random UMIs included, cDNA was synthesized by 5'RACE. TCRdb itself ran the 5' RACE reads through MiXCR, one entry per CDR3 protein. Here the sample spans 65,000 to 95,000 distinct CDR3 sequences, around 4.6% being singletons. The receptor was isolated from a woman between 25 and 40 years old with multiple sclerosis. What was sequenced was PBMCs.

The CDR3 spells CASSWGQGVQETQYF. The CDR3 nucleotides are TGTGCCAGCAGCTGGGGACAGGGGGTTCAAGAGACCCAGTACTTC. The chain combines TRBV5-5 with TRBJ2-5; 11 nucleotides line up with TRBD1. The CDR3 consists of 15 residues. The germline V gene has CDR1 SGHKS and CDR2 YYEKEE (reference sequence). Trimming at V came to 3 bases and at J to 2 bases, leaving 3 bases not matched to a gene.